This TCR beta chain was retrieved from a study of PD-1 blockade in classical Hodgkin lymphoma. For this clone: Antigen unknown.

Some clones are missing from TCRdb's copy, which holds only in-frame ones; the method was immunoSEQ multiplex PCR. This sample has around 60,000 clones, with around 89% found just once. Losses at the gene ends were 3 bases for V and 5 bases for J; bases not matched to a gene: 6. The CDR3 is made up of 15 amino acids. Each and every patient relapsed after autologous stem cell transplantation, and patients got differing brentuximab vedotin exposure. Study-level results: Researchers reported that CD4+ TCR diversity, though not CD8+, rose significantly by C4D1. Complete responders' baseline diversity resembled that of newly diagnosed patients.

Sequenced here: peripheral blood mononuclear cells (PBMCs), sampled before the second cycle of nivolumab. The TCR was taken from a human donor with classical Hodgkin lymphoma. The V gene is TRBV23-1, the J gene TRBJ2-2; 7 positions agree with TRBD1. TRBV23-1 is an open reading frame whose function is uncertain. CDR3 region: CASSQTGYGTGELFF. The CDR3 region has the DNA TGCGCCAGCAGTCAGACAGGGTATGGGACCGGGGAGCTGTTTTTT.